The rows below give T cell receptor beta chains drawn from one sample of a study of vaccination and CD4 T cells after COVID-19. What these receptors recognize is not known. TCRdb itself ran the PCR reads through MiXCR, one entry per CDR3 protein. The table records 2,500 to 3,500 distinct CDR3 sequences, 77% of them present only once. The specimen was CD4+ T cells from blood, cultured in vitro. The source of these receptors is a human donor who had recovered from COVID-19. The CDR3 runs from the conserved cysteine through the conserved F or W. A D gene is named only where the DNA matches it firmly. Clone sizes are given selectively: once, few, many, or a class where the clone is expanded.

length	V	size	J	D	CDR3	DNA
14	TRBV11-3	-	TRBJ2-2	TRBD1	CASRGQGAPGELFF	TGTGCCAGCAGGGGACAGGGGGCGCCCGGGGAGCTGTTTTTT
13	TRBV15	-	TRBJ1-1	-	CATAKEGGPEAFF	TGTGCCACCGCAAAGGAGGGGGGACCCGAAGCTTTCTTT
13	TRBV7-2	-	TRBJ1-2	-	CASSLEGLDGYTF	TGTGCCAGCAGCTTAGAGGGTTTAGATGGCTACACCTTC
15	TRBV6-1	few	TRBJ1-5	-	CASSGGWGGTQPQHF	TGTGCCAGCAGTGGTGGTTGGGGGGGCACTCAGCCCCAGCATTTT
14	TRBV6-1	once	TRBJ1-5	-	CASSPPAGGQPQHF	TGTGCCAGCAGCCCACCGGCCGGGGGGCAGCCCCAGCATTTT
16	TRBV7-3	-	TRBJ1-2	-	CASSLGPLIGEVGYTF	TGTGCCAGCAGCCTAGGGCCCTTGATAGGGGAGGTTGGCTACACCTTC
13	TRBV5-4	once	TRBJ2-3	-	CAMGGPYTDTQYF	TGTGCCATGGGGGGTCCGTACACAGATACGCAGTATTTT
16	TRBV27	-	TRBJ1-1	-	CASSPTPPGSNTEAFF	TGTGCCAGCAGCCCAACCCCGCCTGGGTCGAACACTGAAGCTTTCTTT
15	TRBV19	-	TRBJ1-5	-	CASSIPHRASQPQHF	TGTGCCAGTAGTATACCCCACAGGGCTAGTCAGCCCCAGCATTTT
11	TRBV20-1	-	TRBJ2-7	TRBD1	CSAVTGDEQYF	TGCAGTGCTGTGACAGGGGACGAGCAGTACTTC
15	TRBV10-3	once	TRBJ1-1	TRBD1	CAISETGQRNTEAFF	TGTGCCATCAGTGAGACGGGACAGCGGAACACTGAAGCTTTCTTT
14	TRBV6-1	-	TRBJ2-2	-	CAISRTDSFGELFF	TGTGCCATCAGTAGAACCGACAGCTTCGGGGAGCTGTTTTTT
16	TRBV7-9	once	TRBJ1-3	TRBD1	CASSSRGLNSGNTIYF	TGTGCCAGCAGCTCCAGGGGGTTAAACTCTGGAAACACCATATATTTT
15	TRBV20-1	-	TRBJ1-5	-	CSARGPAGGNQPQHF	TGCAGTGCTAGAGGTCCGGCAGGGGGCAATCAGCCCCAGCATTTT
15	TRBV6-1	-	TRBJ1-1	-	CASSPGGLRRTEAFF	TGTGCCAGCAGCCCCGGGGGGCTCCGGAGGACTGAAGCTTTCTTT
15	TRBV7-9	-	TRBJ2-1	TRBD1	CASSLAGTGFDEQFF	TGTGCCAGCAGCTTAGCCGGGACAGGGTTTGATGAGCAGTTCTTC
13	TRBV7-2	few	TRBJ2-7	-	CASSSRQIYEQYF	TGTGCCAGCAGCTCGAGACAGATTTACGAGCAGTACTTC
14	TRBV19	-	TRBJ1-2	-	CASGTELRNYGYTF	TGTGCCAGCGGAACAGAGCTCCGCAACTATGGCTACACCTTC
13	TRBV4-2	-	TRBJ1-2	-	CASSQWDGDGYTF	TGTGCCAGCAGCCAATGGGATGGGGATGGCTACACCTTC
13	TRBV7-3	large	TRBJ1-1	-	CASSLTTNTEAFF	TGTGCCAGCAGCTTAACGACGAACACTGAAGCTTTCTTT
14	TRBV25-1	-	TRBJ1-5	-	CASSELVLGRPQHF	TGTGCCAGCAGTGAATTGGTACTAGGGCGGCCCCAGCATTTT
15	TRBV14	-	TRBJ2-5	TRBD1	CASSRRTGAQETQYF	TGTGCCAGCAGCCGGAGGACAGGGGCTCAAGAGACCCAGTACTTC
16	TRBV4-1	hyperexpanded	TRBJ2-2	-	CASSQGPGLRTGELFF	TGCGCCAGCAGCCAAGGACCGGGCCTTCGCACCGGGGAGCTGTTTTTT
13	TRBV27	-	TRBJ1-1	-	CASSLMRNTEAFF	TGTGCCAGCAGTTTGATGCGGAACACTGAAGCTTTCTTT
14	TRBV6-5	-	TRBJ2-7	-	CASSYKGGGYEQYF	TGTGCCAGCAGTTACAAGGGGGGCGGCTACGAGCAGTACTTC
15	TRBV4-2	-	TRBJ2-3	-	CASSQEFGMSDTQYF	TGTGCCAGCAGCCAAGAGTTCGGGATGTCAGATACGCAGTATTTT
16	TRBV7-9	-	TRBJ2-7	-	CASSLSGSRSTGEQYF	TGCGCCAGCAGCTTGTCAGGTTCCCGCTCAACAGGGGAGCAGTACTTC
15	TRBV19	-	TRBJ1-2	TRBD1	CASIDGQGSGDGYTF	TGTGCCAGTATAGACGGACAGGGGAGCGGGGATGGCTACACCTTC
13	TRBV18	large	TRBJ1-5	-	CASSLGRNQPQHF	TGTGCCAGCTCACTCGGACGGAATCAGCCCCAGCATTTT
15	TRBV7-9	-	TRBJ1-6	-	CASSLEGRVVSPLHF	TGTGCCAGCAGCTTAGAAGGCAGGGTAGTGTCACCCCTCCACTTT
13	TRBV29-1	-	TRBJ1-6	-	CSVEEGRGSPLHF	TGCAGCGTTGAAGAGGGACGGGGATCACCCCTCCACTTT
16	TRBV19	-	TRBJ1-1	-	CASSIGGTGLNTEAFF	TGTGCCAGTAGTATAGGAGGAACAGGGTTAAACACTGAAGCTTTCTTT
16	TRBV6-4	-	TRBJ2-3	TRBD2	CASSEGSGGSTDTQYF	TGTGCCAGCAGTGAGGGAAGCGGGGGGAGCACAGATACGCAGTATTTT
16	TRBV7-2	-	TRBJ2-7	TRBD1	CASSMRVGQASYEQYF	TGTGCCAGCAGCATGAGAGTGGGACAGGCATCCTACGAGCAGTACTTC
14	TRBV18	-	TRBJ1-2	-	CASSPGQGLNGYTF	TGTGCCAGCTCACCAGGGCAGGGGCTTAATGGCTACACCTTC
16	TRBV6-4	-	TRBJ2-5	-	CASSEVGAAAQETQYF	TGTGCCAGCAGTGAGGTTGGGGCAGCGGCTCAAGAGACCCAGTACTTC
13	TRBV7-2	-	TRBJ1-5	TRBD1	CASSQWTGQPQHF	TGTGCCAGCAGCCAGTGGACAGGTCAGCCCCAGCATTTT
15	TRBV11-3	large	TRBJ2-2	-	CASSFLAANTGELFF	TGTGCCAGCAGCTTCCTAGCAGCAAACACCGGGGAGCTGTTTTTT
15	TRBV15	-	TRBJ2-2	-	CATSQKVAFVGELFF	TGTGCCACCAGCCAAAAAGTGGCCTTTGTCGGGGAGCTGTTTTTT
15	TRBV7-2	-	TRBJ2-4	-	CASCEGQLGKNIQYF	TGTGCCAGCTGCGAAGGACAGCTCGGGAAAAACATTCAGTACTTC
14	TRBV20-1	-	TRBJ1-1	-	CSAIKPDGNTEAFF	TGCAGTGCTATAAAACCGGACGGGAACACTGAAGCTTTCTTT
13	TRBV5-6	-	TRBJ1-2	-	CACSYGANYGYTF	TGTGCCTGCAGCTACGGGGCGAACTATGGCTACACCTTC
13	TRBV12-3/TRBV12-4	-	TRBJ1-5	-	CASSSPPDQPQHF	TGTGCCAGCAGTTCCCCACCCGACCAGCCCCAGCATTTT
17	TRBV7-2	once	TRBJ1-1	-	CASSLQPGTVVNTEAFF	TGTGCCAGCAGCTTACAGCCAGGAACTGTGGTGAACACTGAAGCTTTCTTT
13	TRBV11-2	few	TRBJ2-7	TRBD1	CASSSDRTGEQYF	TGTGCCAGCAGCAGCGACAGGACAGGCGAGCAGTACTTC
12	TRBV7-2	-	TRBJ2-2	-	CASSSPFGELFF	TGTGCCAGCAGTTCCCCCTTCGGGGAGCTGTTTTTT
16	TRBV4-2	once	TRBJ2-2	TRBD2	CASSQASGGSAGELFF	TGTGCCAGCAGCCAAGCCAGCGGGGGGTCGGCCGGGGAGCTGTTTTTT
14	TRBV2	-	TRBJ1-2	TRBD1	CASRKTGQGGGYTF	TGTGCCAGCAGGAAGACCGGACAGGGCGGCGGCTACACCTTC
13	TRBV20-1	-	TRBJ1-2	-	CSARDHLRGGYTF	TGCAGTGCTAGAGATCATTTGAGGGGTGGCTACACCTTC
10	TRBV2	-	TRBJ1-2	-	CASSDYGYTF	TGTGCCAGCTCGGACTATGGCTACACCTTC